Listed below are T cell receptor beta chains from one sample, sequenced in a study of glioma-infiltrating T cells after dendritic cell vaccination. The protocol was immunoSEQ multiplex PCR, while the TCRdb copy is restricted to in-frame clones and leaves out a portion. The sample consists of 55,000 to 70,000 clones, more than 75% of them appearing once. Source: blood, taken before dendritic cell vaccination. The receptors were sampled from a human donor with glioblastoma. Each CDR3 is given with its conserved first and last residue. A D gene is named only where the DNA matches it firmly. The size of a clone is reported for some rows only, either as once, few or many, or as a class for expanded clones.

clone_size: NA
v_call: TRBV6-1
d_call: TRBD2
j_call: TRBJ2-3
cdr3_nt: TGTGCCAGCAGTGAAGGAGCGGGGGGCGATACGCAGTATTTT
cdr3_aa: CASSEGAGGDTQYF

clone_size: NA
v_call: TRBV6-1
d_call: NA
j_call: TRBJ1-2
cdr3_nt: TGTGCCAGCAGTGGACCTAGGACAGCTTCAGACTATGGCTACACCTTC
cdr3_aa: CASSGPRTASDYGYTF

clone_size: medium-sized
v_call: TRBV11-2
d_call: TRBD1
j_call: TRBJ1-2
cdr3_nt: TGTGCCAGCAGCCGGGACAGATGGGGCTACACCTTC
cdr3_aa: CASSRDRWGYTF

clone_size: NA
v_call: TRBV5-1
d_call: TRBD1
j_call: TRBJ1-5
cdr3_nt: TGCGCCAGCAGCTCGACAGGGGGCGGTCAGCCCCAGCATTTT
cdr3_aa: CASSSTGGGQPQHF

clone_size: NA
v_call: TRBV28
d_call: NA
j_call: TRBJ2-5
cdr3_nt: TGTGCCAGCAGACGGGGTAGTGAGACCCAGTACTTC
cdr3_aa: CASRRGSETQYF

clone_size: NA
v_call: TRBV4-1
d_call: TRBD1
j_call: TRBJ1-2
cdr3_nt: TGCGCCAGCAGCCAAGGACAGGGGTACTATGGCTACACCTTC
cdr3_aa: CASSQGQGYYGYTF

clone_size: few
v_call: TRBV12-1
d_call: NA
j_call: TRBJ1-6
cdr3_nt: TGTGCCAGCAGCCCCAGGGTTCTTTCACCCCTCCACTTT
cdr3_aa: CASSPRVLSPLHF

clone_size: NA
v_call: TRBV4-1
d_call: TRBD1
j_call: TRBJ2-2
cdr3_nt: TGCGCCAGCAGCCCGGACAGGGGGTACCCCGGGGAGCTGTTTTTT
cdr3_aa: CASSPDRGYPGELFF

clone_size: NA
v_call: TRBV11-2
d_call: NA
j_call: TRBJ2-5
cdr3_nt: TGTGCCAGCAGCCCCCGGGAAAGAGAGACCCAGTACTTC
cdr3_aa: CASSPRERETQYF

clone_size: once
v_call: TRBV6-6
d_call: TRBD1
j_call: TRBJ2-7
cdr3_nt: TGTGCCAGCACCGGGACAGGGGGCGAGCAGTACTTC
cdr3_aa: CASTGTGGEQYF

clone_size: NA
v_call: TRBV6-4
d_call: TRBD1
j_call: TRBJ2-1
cdr3_nt: TGTGCCAGCAGTACAACTACAGGGGGCTCCTACAATGAGCAGTTCTTC
cdr3_aa: CASSTTTGGSYNEQFF

clone_size: NA
v_call: TRBV4-2
d_call: TRBD1
j_call: TRBJ1-2
cdr3_nt: TGTGCCAGCAGCCGAGACAGGGGGGCTAACTATGGCTACACCTTC
cdr3_aa: CASSRDRGANYGYTF

clone_size: NA
v_call: TRBV7-9
d_call: TRBD1
j_call: TRBJ2-7
cdr3_nt: TGTGCCAGCAGCCGGGACAGGACCTCCTACGAGCAGTACTTC
cdr3_aa: CASSRDRTSYEQYF

clone_size: NA
v_call: TRBV19
d_call: TRBD1
j_call: TRBJ2-7
cdr3_nt: TGTGCCAGTAGTGGACAGGGTTCCGCCTACGAGCAGTACTTC
cdr3_aa: CASSGQGSAYEQYF

clone_size: NA
v_call: TRBV7-7
d_call: TRBD1
j_call: TRBJ2-2
cdr3_nt: TGTGCTAGCAGCTTGGCCCCGGGACAGGGAGTATCCGGGGAGCTGTTTTTT
cdr3_aa: CASSLAPGQGVSGELFF

clone_size: NA
v_call: TRBV6-5
d_call: NA
j_call: TRBJ2-6
cdr3_nt: TGTGCCAGCAGTTACTCGCACAGCTCTGGGGCCAACGTCCTGACTTTC
cdr3_aa: CASSYSHSSGANVLTF

clone_size: NA
v_call: TRBV5-1
d_call: TRBD1
j_call: TRBJ1-1
cdr3_nt: TGCGCCAGCAGCCCCCACGGACAGGGTGCCACTGAAGCTTTCTTT
cdr3_aa: CASSPHGQGATEAFF

clone_size: NA
v_call: TRBV28
d_call: NA
j_call: TRBJ1-6
cdr3_nt: TGTGCCAGCACAGCAGGGACCTATAATTCACCCCTCCACTTT
cdr3_aa: CASTAGTYNSPLHF

clone_size: few
v_call: TRBV7-2
d_call: NA
j_call: TRBJ2-3
cdr3_nt: TGTGCCAGCAGCTTGTCTCCCCCGGATACGCAGTATTTT
cdr3_aa: CASSLSPPDTQYF

clone_size: NA
v_call: TRBV2
d_call: TRBD2
j_call: TRBJ2-1
cdr3_nt: TGTGCCAGCAGTGAATCGACTAGCCGAAGCAATGAGCAGTTCTTC
cdr3_aa: CASSESTSRSNEQFF

clone_size: few
v_call: TRBV5-5
d_call: TRBD1
j_call: TRBJ1-2
cdr3_nt: TGTGCCAGCAGTCTTACAGGGGGTTACTATGGCTACACCTTC
cdr3_aa: CASSLTGGYYGYTF

clone_size: NA
v_call: TRBV5-1
d_call: NA
j_call: TRBJ2-5
cdr3_nt: TGCGCCAGCAGCAAGGACTACCAAGAGACCCAGTACTTC
cdr3_aa: CASSKDYQETQYF

clone_size: NA
v_call: TRBV27
d_call: NA
j_call: TRBJ1-2
cdr3_nt: TGTGCCAGCAGTCGAACAGCCTACTATGGCTACACCTTC
cdr3_aa: CASSRTAYYGYTF

clone_size: NA
v_call: TRBV7-9
d_call: TRBD1
j_call: TRBJ1-1
cdr3_nt: TGTGCCAGCAGCCCCAGGGGGCCTGGGACTGAAGCTTTCTTT
cdr3_aa: CASSPRGPGTEAFF

clone_size: once
v_call: TRBV5-1
d_call: TRBD2
j_call: TRBJ2-1
cdr3_nt: TGCGCCAGCAGCTTAATGTCGGGGGGCAATGAGCAGTTCTTC
cdr3_aa: CASSLMSGGNEQFF

clone_size: NA
v_call: TRBV27
d_call: TRBD1
j_call: TRBJ2-3
cdr3_nt: TGTGCCAGCACCACTGGGTCATCAGGGGGCAAAAATACGCAGTATTTT
cdr3_aa: CASTTGSSGGKNTQYF

clone_size: once
v_call: TRBV28
d_call: TRBD2
j_call: TRBJ2-3
cdr3_nt: TGTGCAATCGCGGGGGGCACAGATACGCAGTATTTT
cdr3_aa: CAIAGGTDTQYF

clone_size: NA
v_call: TRBV5-1
d_call: TRBD2
j_call: TRBJ2-1
cdr3_nt: TGCGCCAGCAGCTTGGTACTAGCGGGGGAGAATGAGCAGTTCTTC
cdr3_aa: CASSLVLAGENEQFF

clone_size: NA
v_call: TRBV11-2
d_call: TRBD1
j_call: TRBJ1-2
cdr3_nt: TGTGCCAGCAGCTTAGGCCCAGGGGGGATTAATGGCTACACCTTC
cdr3_aa: CASSLGPGGINGYTF

clone_size: NA
v_call: TRBV4-1
d_call: TRBD1
j_call: TRBJ2-2
cdr3_nt: TGCGCCAGCAGCCCCGGCCCCGGGACAGGGGTCGGGGAGCTGTTTTTT
cdr3_aa: CASSPGPGTGVGELFF

clone_size: NA
v_call: TRBV15
d_call: NA
j_call: TRBJ1-2
cdr3_nt: TGTGCCACCAGCAGAGAGGGGGCAGCTCTTAACTATGGCTACACCTTC
cdr3_aa: CATSREGAALNYGYTF

clone_size: NA
v_call: TRBV5-1
d_call: TRBD1
j_call: TRBJ2-7
cdr3_nt: TGCGCCAGCAGCTCCGGACAGGGGGTCTCCTACGAGCAGTACTTC
cdr3_aa: CASSSGQGVSYEQYF

clone_size: NA
v_call: TRBV9
d_call: NA
j_call: TRBJ2-1
cdr3_nt: TGTGCCAGCAGCGTGGCCGGGGCGGGAAGGAGTGAGCAGTTCTTC
cdr3_aa: CASSVAGAGRSEQFF

clone_size: NA
v_call: TRBV20-1
d_call: NA
j_call: TRBJ1-6
cdr3_nt: TGCAGTGCCAGCCAACAGCGGCCCCTCCACTTT
cdr3_aa: CSASQQRPLHF

clone_size: few
v_call: TRBV19
d_call: NA
j_call: TRBJ1-2
cdr3_nt: TGTGCCAGTCGCGAGGGAGGGAACTATGGCTACACCTTC
cdr3_aa: CASREGGNYGYTF

clone_size: NA
v_call: TRBV18
d_call: NA
j_call: TRBJ2-7
cdr3_nt: TGTGCCAGCTCACCAGGCGGCTACGAGCAGTACTTC
cdr3_aa: CASSPGGYEQYF

clone_size: NA
v_call: TRBV21-1
d_call: NA
j_call: TRBJ2-1
cdr3_nt: TGTGCCAGCAACCTCCTAGCGGGGGGAGATGAGCAGTTCTTC
cdr3_aa: CASNLLAGGDEQFF

clone_size: few
v_call: TRBV7-9
d_call: TRBD1
j_call: TRBJ1-4
cdr3_nt: TGTGCCAGCAGCCTAGACAGGGCCCGTGCAACTAATGAAAAACTGTTTTTT
cdr3_aa: CASSLDRARATNEKLFF

clone_size: NA
v_call: TRBV6-4
d_call: NA
j_call: TRBJ1-1
cdr3_nt: TGTGCCATCATAGGCCTTGAAGCGCCTGAAGCTTTCTTT
cdr3_aa: CAIIGLEAPEAFF

clone_size: NA
v_call: TRBV9
d_call: NA
j_call: TRBJ1-6
cdr3_nt: TGTGCCAGCAGCGTAGCTCCTGAGACTTATTCACCCCTCCACTTT
cdr3_aa: CASSVAPETYSPLHF

clone_size: NA
v_call: TRBV10-1
d_call: NA
j_call: TRBJ2-3
cdr3_nt: TGCGCCAGCAGTGAGGACAGGCCCGGAGATACGCAGTATTTT
cdr3_aa: CASSEDRPGDTQYF

clone_size: NA
v_call: TRBV12-5
d_call: NA
j_call: TRBJ2-7
cdr3_nt: TGTGCTAGTGGTTCTTCAAGCGGATTGGGATCGCCGACCCCCTACGAGCAGTACTTC
cdr3_aa: CASGSSSGLGSPTPYEQYF

clone_size: NA
v_call: TRBV21-1
d_call: NA
j_call: TRBJ1-5
cdr3_nt: TGTGCCAGCTGTGAGGGACAGCCCCAGCATTTT
cdr3_aa: CASCEGQPQHF

clone_size: NA
v_call: TRBV2
d_call: NA
j_call: TRBJ2-7
cdr3_nt: TGTGCCAGCAGCCGGACAGTCTACGAGCAGTACTTC
cdr3_aa: CASSRTVYEQYF

clone_size: NA
v_call: TRBV19
d_call: TRBD1
j_call: TRBJ1-1
cdr3_nt: TGTGCCAGTAGTATAGGAGGTTGGGACAGGGCCGGATCTACTGAAGCTTTCTTT
cdr3_aa: CASSIGGWDRAGSTEAFF

clone_size: NA
v_call: TRBV5-5
d_call: NA
j_call: TRBJ1-2
cdr3_nt: TGTGCCAGCAGCTTGCAGTCTAACTATGGCTACACCTTC
cdr3_aa: CASSLQSNYGYTF

clone_size: NA
v_call: TRBV6-6
d_call: TRBD1
j_call: TRBJ1-1
cdr3_nt: TGTGCCAGCAGTAATTACAGGGGGCTGGGGAACACTGAAGCTTTCTTT
cdr3_aa: CASSNYRGLGNTEAFF

clone_size: NA
v_call: TRBV7-9
d_call: NA
j_call: TRBJ1-1
cdr3_nt: TGTGCCAGCAGCTCGACCGAAAGACATCAAACTTTCTTT
cdr3_aa: CASSSTERHQTFF

clone_size: few
v_call: TRBV7-2
d_call: TRBD2
j_call: TRBJ2-4
cdr3_nt: TGTGCCAGCAGCTCGGGACTAGCGGGGGGAAACATTCAGTACTTC
cdr3_aa: CASSSGLAGGNIQYF

clone_size: NA
v_call: TRBV19
d_call: NA
j_call: TRBJ2-5
cdr3_nt: TGTGCCAGTAGTCTTGGATCCGGACAGTTCCAAGAGACCCAGTACTTC
cdr3_aa: CASSLGSGQFQETQYF